Shown below are 7 T cell receptor beta chains from a single sample sequenced in a study of OX40 agonist ivuxolimab in advanced cancers. Libraries were prepared by immunoSEQ multiplex PCR; TCRdb keeps only in-frame clonotypes and omits some of them. This table has some 68,000 clones, roughly 86% appearing once. The sequenced sample was CD4+ or CD8+ T cells sorted from blood, obtained in a trial of the OX40 agonist ivuxolimab. These TCRs come from an adult with an advanced solid tumor such as melanoma, head and neck, liver or kidney cancer.

The rearrangement links TRBV11-2 to TRBJ2-1; D gene unclear. Germline CDR1 is SGHAT and CDR2 is FQNNGV. The CDR3 is 16 amino acids. Trimming left V 1 base short and J 6 bases short, with 16 bases between. Here the CDR3 DNA reads TGTGCCAGCAGCTTAGTCGGAGTAAATTGGTTCAATGAGCAGTTCTTC. This translates into CASSLVGVNWFNEQFF.

V and J are TRBV6-5 and TRBJ1-6; the match to TRBD1 covers 9 bases. V was pared by 8 bases and J by 6 bases, with 5 bases of the junction left unmatched. The CDR3 is 14 residues long. The germline V gene has CDR1 MNHEY and CDR2 SVGAGI. The CDR3 DNA sequence: TGTGCCAGCCGAAGGGACAGGGCTAATTCACCCCTCCACTTT. The encoded protein is CASRRDRANSPLHF.

This clone appeared once. The rearrangement links TRBV4-1 to TRBJ2-7; D is uncertain. The CDR3 contains 13 residues. Germline V lookup: CDR1 MGHRA, CDR2 YSYEKL. The V gene lost 1 base and the J gene lost 3 bases, with 7 bases spanning the gap. The CDR3 DNA reads as TGCGCCAGCAGCCAAGGGTACGGCTACGAGCAGTACTTC. Amino acid sequence: CASSQGYGYEQYF.

The rearrangement joins TRBV5-4 to TRBJ1-4; 12 bases are a match to TRBD1. The CDR3 consists of 15 residues. Germline CDR1 reads SGHNT; CDR2 reads YYREEE (reference sequence). The J segment lost 3 bases and the V segment lost 5 bases, leaving 2 bases of the junction unmatched. The CDR3 loop is CASSRDRGPNEKLFF. CDR3 DNA sequence: TGTGCCAGCAGTCGGGACAGGGGGCCTAATGAAAAACTGTTTTTT.

The chain employs TRBV2 and TRBJ2-5, with 16 bases that match TRBD2. The CDR3 length is 18 residues. With V trimmed by 9 bases and J by 5 bases, 15 bases remained unmatched. Germline V gene lookup returns CDR1 SNHLY and CDR2 FYNNEI. CDR3 region: CASYSGTSGRGARETQYF. DNA of the CDR3: TGTGCCAGTTACTCCGGGACTAGCGGGAGGGGGGCCCGGGAGACCCAGTACTTC.

The genes are TRBV7-9 and TRBJ2-1; D could derive from TRBD1 or TRBD2 (8 bases each). The CDR3 covers 16 residues. Germline V gene data show CDR1 as SEHNR and CDR2 as FQNEAQ (reference sequence). The V end was cut by 8 bases, the J end by 8 bases, with 25 bases between. The CDR3 region is CASRTGGSGKTHEQFF. As DNA, the CDR3 is TGTGCCAGCCGAACAGGGGGTAGCGGGAAGACGCATGAGCAGTTCTTC.

This clone turned up a few times. This sequence joins TRBV19 and TRBJ2-5; either TRBD1 or TRBD2 may supply D (5 bases each). V lost 3 bases to trimming and J lost 3 bases, with 8 bases between them. The germline gives CDR1 LNHDA, CDR2 SQIVND (reference sequence). The CDR3 extends over 13 amino acids. CDR3 nucleotides: TGTGCCAGTAGTATCGGGACCGAAGAGACCCAGTACTTC. It yields the protein CASSIGTEETQYF.